The 10 T cell receptor beta chains below come from one sample, sequenced in a study of T cell changes during pregnancy in multiple sclerosis. Generated by immunoSEQ multiplex PCR, the TCRdb table keeps only in-frame clones and is missing some. The data hold 95,000 to 150,000 clones, with around 93% observed a single time. The source material was peripheral blood, sampled before pregnancy. The receptors come from a female donor with multiple sclerosis, enrolled in a pregnancy study.

This chain links TRBV19 with TRBJ2-1, with a tentative D call TRBD1 (5 bases). CDR3 length equals 15 residues. With 3 bases removed from V and 3 bases from J, the gap between germline ends came to 12 bases. The germline CDR1 and CDR2 sequences are LNHDA and SQIVND (reference sequence). DNA of the CDR3: TGTGCCAGTAGTATCTTTCAGGGTTTCTACAATGAGCAGTTCTTC. Amino acids: CASSIFQGFYNEQFF.

This clone was recorded only once. The V gene is TRBV6-4, the J gene TRBJ1-1, with D tentatively TRBD1 (5 bases). V was cut by 2 bases and J by 1 base, with 8 bases left in between. This CDR3 contains 14 residues. Germline CDR1 is MRHNA and CDR2 is SNTAGT. Here the CDR3 reads CASSDRGGNTEAFF. The CDR3 region has the DNA TGTGCCAGCAGTGACAGGGGTGGGAACACTGAAGCTTTCTTT.

The J gene is TRBJ2-5, the V gene TRBV9, with 7 bases aligning to TRBD2. The CDR3 has 16 amino acids. J was trimmed by 5 bases and V by 0 bases; bases with no gene match: 10. The germline V gene has CDR1 SGDLS and CDR2 YYNGEE. CDR3 nucleotide sequence: TGTGCCAGCAGCGTAGCGGGGGGAGGCCTTTCCGAGACCCAGTACTTC. Amino acids: CASSVAGGGLSETQYF.

The rearrangement uses TRBV5-4 and TRBJ2-6; D may be TRBD2 (6 bases). Germline values: CDR1 SGHNT, CDR2 YYREEE (reference sequence). CDR3 length: 15 residues. V was pared by 3 bases and J by 6 bases, with 13 bases between. CDR3 sequence (DNA): TGTGCCAGCAGCTGGGGGAGGCGAGAGGCCAACGTCCTGACTTTC. Translated: CASSWGRREANVLTF. Combining the CDR3 with reference TRBV5-4 and TRBJ2-6 gives the whole variable domain ETGVTQSPTHLIKTRGQQVTLRCSSQSGHNTVSWYQQALGQGPQFIFQYYREEENGRGNFPPRFSGLQFPNYSSELNVNALELDDSALYLCASSWGRREANVLTFGAGSRLTVL.

The chain carries TRBV7-2 and TRBJ2-7; possible D gene TRBD1, 6 bases. Germline V gives CDR1 SGHTA, CDR2 FQGNSA. This CDR3 is built from 12 residues. Trimming pared 3 bases from V and 6 bases from J, leaving 9 bases between. The CDR3 nucleotides are TGTGCCAGCAGCTTTCGAGGGGGCGAGCAGTACTTC. Protein: CASSFRGGEQYF.

This clone was seen once. This chain links TRBV11-2 with TRBJ2-7; 7 positions match TRBD1. The CDR3 covers 16 residues. V lost 0 bases and J lost 1; bases outside the gene matches: 6. Germline CDR1 reads SGHAT; CDR2 reads FQNNGV. The chain's CDR3 is CASSLETGAKSYEQYF. Here the CDR3 DNA reads TGTGCCAGCAGCTTAGAAACAGGGGCTAAATCCTACGAGCAGTACTTC.

The rearrangement joins TRBV5-1 to TRBJ1-2, with D possibly TRBD1 on 5 matching bases. CDR3 size: 13 residues. Trimming left V 4 bases short and J 5 bases short, with 12 bases between. Per the germline V gene, CDR1 is SGHRS and CDR2 is YFSETQ. The CDR3 bases are TGCGCCAGCAGCCACGGGGGGGGGTATGGCTACACCTTC. Encoded protein: CASSHGGGYGYTF.

The rearrangement joins TRBV5-4 to TRBJ2-5, with a tentative D call TRBD2 (5 bases). This CDR3 has 14 amino acids. Germline V CDR1 and CDR2: SGHNT, YYREEE (reference sequence). Trimming pared 2 bases from V and 2 bases from J, leaving 10 bases between. This chain's CDR3 is CASSLISAQETQYF. Here the CDR3 DNA reads TGTGCCAGCAGCTTAATTAGCGCGCAAGAGACCCAGTACTTC.

The chain has TRBV5-8 and TRBJ2-7, with D perhaps TRBD1 (5 bases). CDR1 SGHTS and CDR2 YDEGEE come from the germline V gene. Trimming pared 0 bases from V and 6 bases from J, leaving 10 bases between. The CDR3 has 13 residues. The CDR3 DNA is TGTGCCAGCAGCTTGGCCAGGGTGAGCGAGCAGTACTTC. This encodes CASSLARVSEQYF.

The chain employs TRBV5-1 and TRBJ2-1; 12 positions agree with TRBD2. This CDR3 region has 20 residues. Germline V gene data show CDR1 as SGHRS and CDR2 as YFSETQ. Unmatched junction bases numbered 15, after V lost 5 bases and J lost 0 bases. The CDR3 region is CASSPAAFLAGGSSYNEQFF. The CDR3 region has the DNA TGCGCCAGCAGTCCGGCGGCCTTCCTAGCGGGAGGGAGCTCCTACAATGAGCAGTTCTTC.